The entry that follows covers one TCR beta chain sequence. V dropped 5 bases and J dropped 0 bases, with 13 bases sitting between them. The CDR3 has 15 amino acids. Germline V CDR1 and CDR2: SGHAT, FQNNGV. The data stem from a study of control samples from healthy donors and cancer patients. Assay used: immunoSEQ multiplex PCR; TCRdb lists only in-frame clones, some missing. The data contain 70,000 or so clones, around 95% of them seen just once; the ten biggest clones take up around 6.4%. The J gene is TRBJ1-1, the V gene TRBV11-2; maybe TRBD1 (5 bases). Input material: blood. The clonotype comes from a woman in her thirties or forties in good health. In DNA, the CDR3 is TGTGCCAGCAGCCCCCCGGGACGGATGAACACTGAAGCTTTCTTT. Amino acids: CASSPPGRMNTEAFF.